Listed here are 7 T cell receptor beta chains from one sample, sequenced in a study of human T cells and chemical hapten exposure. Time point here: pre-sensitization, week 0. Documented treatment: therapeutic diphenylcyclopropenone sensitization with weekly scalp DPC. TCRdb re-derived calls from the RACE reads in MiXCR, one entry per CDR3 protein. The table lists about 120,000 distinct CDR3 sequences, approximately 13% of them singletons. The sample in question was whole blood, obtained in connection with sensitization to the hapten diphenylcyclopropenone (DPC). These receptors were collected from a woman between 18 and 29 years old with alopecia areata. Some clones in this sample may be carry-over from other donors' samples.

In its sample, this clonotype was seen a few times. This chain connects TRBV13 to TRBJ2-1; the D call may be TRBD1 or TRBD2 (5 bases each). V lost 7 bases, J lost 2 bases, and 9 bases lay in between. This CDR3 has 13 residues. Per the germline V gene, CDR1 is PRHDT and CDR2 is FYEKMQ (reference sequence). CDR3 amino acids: CASTGSTYNEQFF. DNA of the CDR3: TGTGCCAGCACAGGGAGCACCTACAATGAGCAGTTCTTC.

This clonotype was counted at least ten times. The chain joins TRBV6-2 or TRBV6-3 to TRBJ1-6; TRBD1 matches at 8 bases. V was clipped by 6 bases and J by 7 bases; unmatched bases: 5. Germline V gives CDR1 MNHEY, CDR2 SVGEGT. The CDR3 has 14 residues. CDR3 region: CASRWTGLNSPLHF. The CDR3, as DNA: TGTGCCAGCAGGTGGACAGGGTTGAATTCACCCCTCCACTTT.

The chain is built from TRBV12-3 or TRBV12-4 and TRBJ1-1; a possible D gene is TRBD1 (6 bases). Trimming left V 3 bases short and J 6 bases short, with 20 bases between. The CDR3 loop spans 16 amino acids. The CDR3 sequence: CASSFSARGRNSEAFF. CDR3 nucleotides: TGTGCCAGCAGTTTTTCGGCCCGGGGGCGAAACTCTGAAGCTTTCTTT.

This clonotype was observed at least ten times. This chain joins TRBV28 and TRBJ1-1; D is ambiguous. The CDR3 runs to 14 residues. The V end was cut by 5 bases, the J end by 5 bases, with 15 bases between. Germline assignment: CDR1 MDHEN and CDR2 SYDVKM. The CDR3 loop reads CASSLKTKWTEAFF. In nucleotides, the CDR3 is TGTGCCAGCAGTCTAAAGACGAAGTGGACTGAAGCTTTCTTT.

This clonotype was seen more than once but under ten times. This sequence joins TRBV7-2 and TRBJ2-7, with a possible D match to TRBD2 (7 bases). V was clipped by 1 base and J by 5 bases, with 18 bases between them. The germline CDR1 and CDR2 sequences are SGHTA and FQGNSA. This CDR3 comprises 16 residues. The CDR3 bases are TGTGCCAGCAGCTTAGTTTCGGGGGGCCTTAGAAACGAGCAGTACTTC. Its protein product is CASSLVSGGLRNEQYF.

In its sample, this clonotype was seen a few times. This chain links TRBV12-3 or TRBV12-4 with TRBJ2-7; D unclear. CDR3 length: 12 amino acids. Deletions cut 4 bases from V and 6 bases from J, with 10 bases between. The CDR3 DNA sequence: TGTGCCAGCAGTTCAATAGCTCGCGAGCAGTACTTC. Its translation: CASSSIAREQYF.

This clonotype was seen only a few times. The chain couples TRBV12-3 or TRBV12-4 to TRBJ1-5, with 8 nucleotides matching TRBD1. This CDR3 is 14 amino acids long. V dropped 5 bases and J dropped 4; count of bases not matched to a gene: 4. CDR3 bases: TGTGCCAGCAGTCTGGGACAGGCTAATCAGCCCCAGCATTTT. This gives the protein CASSLGQANQPQHF.